This entry is about one T cell receptor (beta chain). This sample is drawn from a study of blood T cell repertoires in COVID-19. Profiling relied on immunoSEQ multiplex PCR, and the TCRdb table lists in-frame clones only, not all of them. The data contain 150,000 to 200,000 clones, about 85% of them singletons. From germline, CDR1 is MNHEY and CDR2 SMNVEV (reference sequence). Trimming stripped 6 bases from V and 9 bases from J, with 15 bases between. This CDR3 has 13 residues. Material for sequencing was peripheral blood. The TCR sequence derives from a man between 60 and 75 years old with active or convalescent COVID-19. V gene TRBV27 combines with J gene TRBJ2-1; D not resolved. In DNA, the CDR3 is TGTGCCAGCAGCTGGCCTGGGCTTGCTGAGCAGTTCTTC. Amino acid sequence: CASSWPGLAEQFF.